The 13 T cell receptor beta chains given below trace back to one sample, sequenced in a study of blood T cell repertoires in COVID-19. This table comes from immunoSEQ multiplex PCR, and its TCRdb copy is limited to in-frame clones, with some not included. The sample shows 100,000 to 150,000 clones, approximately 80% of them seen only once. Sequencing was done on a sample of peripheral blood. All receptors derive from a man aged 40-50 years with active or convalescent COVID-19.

As DNA, the CDR3 is TGTGCCAGCAGTTTAGCGGGGACAGGGAAGCAGTTCTTC. The encoded protein is CASSLAGTGKQFF. The chain employs TRBV12-3 or TRBV12-4 and TRBJ2-1; 9 bases are shared with TRBD1. V shed 0 bases and J 11 bases; nucleotides not matched to a gene: 2. This CDR3 is built from 13 residues.

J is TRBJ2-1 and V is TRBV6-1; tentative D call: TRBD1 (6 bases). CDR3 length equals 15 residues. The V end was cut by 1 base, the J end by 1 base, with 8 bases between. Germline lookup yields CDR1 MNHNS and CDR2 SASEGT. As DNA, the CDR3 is TGTGCCAGCAGTGAAGTTAGGGGGTCCTACAATGAGCAGTTCTTC. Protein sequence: CASSEVRGSYNEQFF.

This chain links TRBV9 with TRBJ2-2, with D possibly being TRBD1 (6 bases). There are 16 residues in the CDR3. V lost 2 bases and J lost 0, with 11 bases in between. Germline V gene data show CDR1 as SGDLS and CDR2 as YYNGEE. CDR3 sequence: CASSVREGANTGELFF. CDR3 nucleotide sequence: TGTGCCAGCAGCGTCCGAGAGGGGGCGAACACCGGGGAGCTGTTTTTT.

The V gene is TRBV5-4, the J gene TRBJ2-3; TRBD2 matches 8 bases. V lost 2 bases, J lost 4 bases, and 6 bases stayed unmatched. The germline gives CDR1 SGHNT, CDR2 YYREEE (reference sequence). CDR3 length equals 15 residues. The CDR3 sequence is CASSFYSGAADTQYF. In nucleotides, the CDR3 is TGTGCCAGCAGCTTCTATAGCGGGGCGGCAGATACGCAGTATTTT.

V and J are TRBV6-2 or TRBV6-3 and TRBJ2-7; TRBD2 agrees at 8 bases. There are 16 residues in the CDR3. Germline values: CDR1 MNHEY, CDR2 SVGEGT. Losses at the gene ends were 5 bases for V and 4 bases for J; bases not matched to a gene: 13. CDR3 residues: CASSPPPAGGLYEQYF. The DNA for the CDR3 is TGTGCCAGCAGTCCCCCTCCGGCGGGGGGCCTGTACGAGCAGTACTTC.

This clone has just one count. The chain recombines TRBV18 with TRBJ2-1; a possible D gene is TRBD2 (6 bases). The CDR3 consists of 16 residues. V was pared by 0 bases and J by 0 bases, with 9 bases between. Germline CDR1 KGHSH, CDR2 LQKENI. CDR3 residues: CASSPPAGSSYNEQFF. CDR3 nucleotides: TGTGCCAGCTCACCACCGGCCGGGAGCTCCTACAATGAGCAGTTCTTC.

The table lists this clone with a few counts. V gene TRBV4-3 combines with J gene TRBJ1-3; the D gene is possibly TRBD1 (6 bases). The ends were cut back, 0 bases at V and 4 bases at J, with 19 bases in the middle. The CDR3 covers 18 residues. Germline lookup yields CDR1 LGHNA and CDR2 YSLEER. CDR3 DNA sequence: TGCGCCAGCAGCCAAGAAGTGAGTCGGGGGGCGCGAGGAAACACCATATATTTT. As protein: CASSQEVSRGARGNTIYF.

The CDR3 DNA reads TGTGCCACCAGTGGGACGGGGGGACCAAATCAGCCCCAGCATTTT. It yields the protein CATSGTGGPNQPQHF. This chain connects TRBV24-1 to TRBJ1-5; TRBD1 is a possible D gene (5 bases). V lost 5 bases and J 4 bases, leaving 14 bases between the germline ends. The CDR3 contains 15 residues. Germline assignment: CDR1 KGHDR and CDR2 SFDVKD.

DNA of the CDR3: TGTGCCAGCAGCACCGGGACAGGTAACAATCAGCCCCAGCATTTT. It yields the protein CASSTGTGNNQPQHF. The chain uses TRBV7-9 and TRBJ1-5, with TRBD1 identical over 8 bases. CDR3 size: 15 residues. Germline assignment: CDR1 SEHNR and CDR2 FQNEAQ (reference sequence). The junction had 6 bases not matched to a gene; V was cut back by 5 bases and J by 3 bases.

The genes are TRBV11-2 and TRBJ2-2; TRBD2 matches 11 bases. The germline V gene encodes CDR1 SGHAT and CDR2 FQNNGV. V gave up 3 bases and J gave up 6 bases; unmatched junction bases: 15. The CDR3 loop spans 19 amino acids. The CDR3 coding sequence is TGTGCCAGCAGCTTCCTCGGAGTCCTAGCGGGGGGAGGGGCCGGGGAGCTGTTTTTT. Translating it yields CASSFLGVLAGGGAGELFF.

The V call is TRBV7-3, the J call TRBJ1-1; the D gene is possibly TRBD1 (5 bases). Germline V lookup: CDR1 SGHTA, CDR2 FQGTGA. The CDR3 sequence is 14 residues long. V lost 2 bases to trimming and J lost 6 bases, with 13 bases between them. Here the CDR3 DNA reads TGTGCCAGCAGCTTAGCTCCAGGGAGGGCTGAAGCTTTCTTT. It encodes CASSLAPGRAEAFF.

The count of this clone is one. The CDR3 loop is CASSEGAGGTTSTDTQYF. The CDR3 DNA sequence: TGCGCCAGCAGTGAAGGCGCGGGGGGCACCACTAGCACAGATACGCAGTATTTT. The chain has TRBV10-2 and TRBJ2-3; TRBD2 agrees at 8 bases. Germline V gene sequence: CDR1 WSHSY, CDR2 SAAADI. V trimming: 3 bases; J trimming: 0 bases; junction bases outside the gene matches: 11. There are 18 residues in the CDR3.

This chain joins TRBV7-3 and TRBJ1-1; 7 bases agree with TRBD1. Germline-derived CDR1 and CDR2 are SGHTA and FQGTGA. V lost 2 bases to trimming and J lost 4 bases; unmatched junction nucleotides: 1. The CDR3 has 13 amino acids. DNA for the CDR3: TGTGCCAGCAGCTTAGACAGGGCCACTGAAGCTTTCTTT. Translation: CASSLDRATEAFF.